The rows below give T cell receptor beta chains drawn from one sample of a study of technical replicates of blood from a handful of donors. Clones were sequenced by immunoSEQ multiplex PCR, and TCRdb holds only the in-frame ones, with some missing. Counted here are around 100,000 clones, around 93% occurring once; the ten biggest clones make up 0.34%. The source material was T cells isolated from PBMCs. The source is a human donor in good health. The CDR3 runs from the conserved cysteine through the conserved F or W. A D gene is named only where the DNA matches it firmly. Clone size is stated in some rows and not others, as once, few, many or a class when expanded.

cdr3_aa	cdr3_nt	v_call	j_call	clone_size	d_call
CASSLANSRKLFF	TGTGCCAGCAGCTTGGCCAACAGCAGAAAACTGTTTTTT	TRBV5-6	TRBJ1-4	NA	NA
CSAQLAGGPWETQYF	TGCAGCGCGCAACTAGCGGGAGGGCCTTGGGAGACCCAGTACTTC	TRBV29-1	TRBJ2-5	NA	TRBD2
CASSRYDRVAFF	TGTGCCAGCAGTCGCTACGACAGGGTAGCTTTCTTT	TRBV28	TRBJ1-1	NA	TRBD1
CASSGTSGGEQYF	TGTGCCAGCTCAGGGACTAGCGGCGGCGAGCAGTACTTC	TRBV18	TRBJ2-7	NA	TRBD2
CASSDRSNQPQHF	TGTGCCAGCAGTGACAGGTCCAATCAGCCCCAGCATTTT	TRBV6-1	TRBJ1-5	NA	NA
CASSVDRTGGSYGYTF	TGTGCCAGCAGCGTAGACAGGACAGGGGGCAGCTATGGCTACACCTTC	TRBV9	TRBJ1-2	NA	TRBD1
CASSLIQGVETQYF	TGTGCCAGCAGCTTAATACAGGGAGTGGAGACCCAGTACTTC	TRBV7-3	TRBJ2-5	NA	NA
CASSQGEGETNYGYTF	TGCGCCAGCAGCCAAGGGGAAGGGGAAACTAACTATGGCTACACCTTC	TRBV4-3	TRBJ1-2	NA	NA
CASSSLYEQYF	TGTGCCAGCAGCTCCCTCTACGAGCAGTACTTC	TRBV7-2	TRBJ2-7	NA	NA
CASSILTGGSEKLFF	TGTGCCAGCAGCATCCTAACAGGGGGGAGTGAAAAACTGTTTTTT	TRBV5-5	TRBJ1-4	once	TRBD1
CALLSAPGDLNTEAFF	TGTGCTCTCCTTTCGGCCCCGGGGGACCTGAACACTGAAGCTTTCTTT	TRBV28	TRBJ1-1	NA	NA
CASSFSADYGYTF	TGTGCCAGCAGTTTCTCAGCGGACTATGGCTACACCTTC	TRBV27	TRBJ1-2	NA	NA
CASSQTGISYEQYF	TGCGCCAGCAGCCAGACAGGAATCTCCTACGAGCAGTACTTC	TRBV4-3	TRBJ2-7	NA	NA
CASTPGVFEQYF	TGTGCCAGCACCCCGGGGGTCTTCGAGCAGTACTTC	TRBV7-9	TRBJ2-7	NA	NA
CASSLGTSVYEQYF	TGCGCCAGCAGCTTAGGGACTTCGGTATACGAGCAGTACTTC	TRBV5-1	TRBJ2-7	NA	NA
CASSQGSPLATQYF	TGTGCCAGCAGCCAGGGATCGCCTCTGGCGACCCAGTACTTC	TRBV7-9	TRBJ2-5	few	NA
CASSFRSFTEAFF	TGTGCCAGCAGTTTTCGGTCGTTCACTGAAGCTTTCTTT	TRBV28	TRBJ1-1	NA	NA
CASSIGRHDYGYTF	TGTGCCAGTAGTATCGGCAGACACGACTATGGCTACACCTTC	TRBV19	TRBJ1-2	NA	NA
CASSVGTGGYTF	TGTGCCAGCAGCGTCGGGACTGGTGGCTACACCTTC	TRBV9	TRBJ1-2	few	NA
CSARVIGELFF	TGCAGTGCTAGAGTAATCGGGGAGCTGTTTTTT	TRBV20-1	TRBJ2-2	NA	NA
CSVVLGGPEAFF	TGCAGCGTTGTCCTGGGGGGACCTGAAGCTTTCTTT	TRBV29-1	TRBJ1-1	few	NA
CADEDREHYGYTF	TGTGCCGACGAGGACAGGGAGCACTATGGCTACACCTTC	TRBV5-8	TRBJ1-2	NA	TRBD1